Listed below are T cell receptor beta chains from one sample, sequenced in a study of T-cell memory formation after mild COVID-19. Using its own MiXCR run on the 5' RACE reads, TCRdb lists one record per CDR3 protein. The sample yields about 310,000 distinct CDR3 sequences, more than 15% seen once. Source material: PBMCs or a T cell subset sorted from them (not recorded which). All receptors derive from a man between 18 and 29 years old who had mild COVID-19 (a few samples of this study predate the infection). Cell type and time point are not known. The CDR3 runs from the conserved cysteine through the conserved F or W. D genes are given only for firm matches. Clone size is not always given. Where it is, it says once, few, many or a class for expanded clones.

few	TRBV2	TRBJ2-2	NA	15	TGTGCCAGCAGCAAGGCCACAGACCTTGCCGGGGAGCTGTTTTTT	CASSKATDLAGELFF
NA	TRBV20-1	TRBJ2-5	NA	14	TGCAGTGCAACTACGGGATCCCTGGGGGAGACCCAGTACTTC	CSATTGSLGETQYF
many	TRBV6-2/TRBV6-3	TRBJ1-1	NA	11	TGTGCCAGCCGCGGGAACACTGAAGCTTTCTTT	CASRGNTEAFF
NA	TRBV7-2	TRBJ1-2	NA	17	TGTGCCAGCAGCCGATCTCAAGTCGTGGACACGAACTATGGCTACACCTTC	CASSRSQVVDTNYGYTF
few	TRBV20-1	TRBJ2-1	TRBD2	14	TGCAGTGGGTACTCTGCGGGGGGGCGGAATGAGCAGTTCTTC	CSGYSAGGRNEQFF
NA	TRBV7-9	TRBJ1-1	TRBD1	14	TGTGCCAGCAGTAGCGGACAGGAGGTCTCTGAAGCTTTCTTT	CASSSGQEVSEAFF
NA	TRBV7-6	TRBJ2-3	NA	13	TGTGCCAGCAGCTTAGGAAACTTGGATACGCAGTATTTT	CASSLGNLDTQYF
NA	TRBV7-2	TRBJ2-5	NA	12	TGTGCCAGCAGCTGGGCCCAAGAGACCCAGTACTTC	CASSWAQETQYF
NA	TRBV20-1	TRBJ1-1	NA	15	TGCAGTGCTAGGGACATTCCCGATTTGAACACTGAAGCTTTCTTT	CSARDIPDLNTEAFF
NA	TRBV18	TRBJ2-1	NA	17	TGTGCCAGCTCACCATCCCCCCCGGGGGCCGGCTACAATGAGCAGTTCTTC	CASSPSPPGAGYNEQFF
few	TRBV19	TRBJ1-2	TRBD1	14	TGTGCCAGTAGCTGGACAGGACAGAACTATGGCTACACCTTC	CASSWTGQNYGYTF
NA	TRBV2	TRBJ2-1	NA	16	TGTGCCAGCAGTGAAGCTCAGAGGGGCTCCTACAATGAGCAGTTCTTC	CASSEAQRGSYNEQFF
NA	TRBV7-7	TRBJ1-1	TRBD1	15	TGTGCCAGCAGCCCGGTGGGACAGGAAGACACTGAAGCTTTCTTT	CASSPVGQEDTEAFF
once	TRBV20-1	TRBJ1-2	NA	10	TGCAGTGCTAGGGGGGACCTAATTCCCTTC	CSARGDLIPF
NA	TRBV6-1	TRBJ2-6	NA	15	TGTGCCAGCAGTGATCCCTCCTCTGGGGCCAACGTCCTGACTTTC	CASSDPSSGANVLTF
few	TRBV6-1	TRBJ1-5	NA	12	TGTGCCAGCAGTGGTCGCGATCAGCCCCAGCATTTT	CASSGRDQPQHF
NA	TRBV5-1	TRBJ2-5	NA	16	TGCGCCAGCAGCCTCCAAGATCTAGCGATACAAGAGACCCAGTACTTC	CASSLQDLAIQETQYF
NA	TRBV15	TRBJ1-2	NA	14	TGTGCCACCAGCAGAGATAGTGCGGCATATGGCTACACCTTC	CATSRDSAAYGYTF